The TCR beta chain under discussion was sequenced for a study of cytomegalovirus exposure and HLA in healthy donors. Findings of the study overall: First-cohort TCR clusters were later found to tend to co-occur in the roughly 130 validation repertoires. High specificity and sensitivity for cytomegalovirus status were reported for the classifier.

The assay was immunoSEQ multiplex PCR, and TCRdb's table has in-frame clones only and misses some. This table has about 130,000 clones, roughly nine tenths appearing once. In regard to this clone: Its antigen remains unknown.

Per germline, CDR1 GTSNPN and CDR2 SVGIG (reference sequence). The CDR3 covers 13 residues. Between the trimmed V and J ends, which lost 0 bases and 6 bases, there was a span of 11 bases. Sequenced material: PBMCs. V usage is TRBV30 and J usage is TRBJ1-2, with a possible D match to TRBD1 (6 bases). This TCR was sampled from a woman younger than 30 in good health and CMV-seronegative. The CDR3 here is CAWSVGGADGYTF. CDR3 DNA sequence: TGTGCCTGGAGTGTAGGGGGAGCGGATGGCTACACCTTC.